The clone carrying this TCR beta chain registers medium-sized (0.01 to 0.1%) by frequency. The antigen is not known. This entry belongs to a study of T cell clusters in autoimmune cytopenias. General observations from the study: Primary autoimmune cytopenia patients appeared to lack physiological T cell clusters present in healthy donors. TRB repertoire shifts in secondary cytopenia and chronic lymphocytic leukemia mostly reflected lymphoma, not autoimmunity. The T cell clusters were defined only in silico, without experimental functional validation.

TRB amplification used approximately 0.25 ug of peripheral blood genomic DNA. TRB rearrangements were amplified by touch-down multiplex PCR with mixed TRB-A/B primers. For each CDR3 protein, TCRdb gives one entry from its re-call of the multiplex PCR reads, without DNA. Found here are about 2,200 distinct CDR3 sequences; the top ten clones hold around 50%. The source is a human donor with an autoimmune cytopenia or autoimmune hepatitis (not recorded which). The specimen sequenced was peripheral blood.

The CDR3 sequence is CASRLLAGAYNEQFF. The genes are TRBV27 and TRBJ2-1; lacking DNA, the TRBD2 call made by TCRdb goes unchecked. The CDR3 is 15 residues long. Germline V gene sequence: CDR1 MNHEY, CDR2 SMNVEV (reference sequence).